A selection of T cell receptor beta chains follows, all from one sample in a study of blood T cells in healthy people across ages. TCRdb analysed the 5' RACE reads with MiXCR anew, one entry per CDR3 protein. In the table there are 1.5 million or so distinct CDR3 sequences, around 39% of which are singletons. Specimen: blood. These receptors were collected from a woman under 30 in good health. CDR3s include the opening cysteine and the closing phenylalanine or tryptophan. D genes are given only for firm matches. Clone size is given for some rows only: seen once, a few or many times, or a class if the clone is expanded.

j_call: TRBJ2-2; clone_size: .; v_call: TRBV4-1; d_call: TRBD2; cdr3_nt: TGCGCCAGCAGCGGAGCGGGGGGTGGGGAGCTGTTTTTT; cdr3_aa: CASSGAGGGELFF
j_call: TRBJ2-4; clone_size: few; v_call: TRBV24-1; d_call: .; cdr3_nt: TGTGCCACCAGTGATGGGGGTGTTGGCATTCAGTACTTC; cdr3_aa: CATSDGGVGIQYF
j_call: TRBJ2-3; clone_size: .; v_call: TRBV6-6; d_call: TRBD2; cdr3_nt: TGTGCCAGCAGTGATGCTAGCGGGGGGCCTAATACGCAGTATTTT; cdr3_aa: CASSDASGGPNTQYF
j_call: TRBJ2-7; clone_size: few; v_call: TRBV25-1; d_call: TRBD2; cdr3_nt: TGTGCCAGCAGTCCACCGACTAGCGGCTACGAGCAGTACTTC; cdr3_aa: CASSPPTSGYEQYF
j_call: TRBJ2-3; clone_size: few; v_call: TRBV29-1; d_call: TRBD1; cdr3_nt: TGCAGCGTGGGACAGGCCGGCACAGATACGCAGTATTTT; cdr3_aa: CSVGQAGTDTQYF
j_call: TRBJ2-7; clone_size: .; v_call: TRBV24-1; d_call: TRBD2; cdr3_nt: TGTGCCACCAGTGATTTCTACAGCGGGAGGCTGCACGAGCAGTACTTC; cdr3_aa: CATSDFYSGRLHEQYF
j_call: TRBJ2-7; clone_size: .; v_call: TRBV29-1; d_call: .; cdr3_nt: TGCAGCGTTGTCTATAGCTCCTACGAGCAGTACTTC; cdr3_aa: CSVVYSSYEQYF
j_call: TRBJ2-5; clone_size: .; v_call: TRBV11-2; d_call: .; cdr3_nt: TGTGCCAGCAGCTCCCAAACTAGTTACCAAGAGACCCAGTACTTC; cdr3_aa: CASSSQTSYQETQYF
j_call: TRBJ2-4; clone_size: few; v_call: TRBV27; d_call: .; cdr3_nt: TGTGCCAGCAGTTCTATAGACCTAGGAGCCAAAAACATTCAGTACTTC; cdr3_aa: CASSSIDLGAKNIQYF
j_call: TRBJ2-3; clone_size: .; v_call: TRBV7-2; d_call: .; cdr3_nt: TGTGCCAGCAGGCCATCGGTGGTGGATACGCAGTATTTT; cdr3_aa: CASRPSVVDTQYF
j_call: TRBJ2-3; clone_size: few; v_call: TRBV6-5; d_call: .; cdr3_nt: TGTGCCAGCAGTCCAGGGATTGGGAGCACAGATACGCAGTATTTT; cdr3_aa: CASSPGIGSTDTQYF
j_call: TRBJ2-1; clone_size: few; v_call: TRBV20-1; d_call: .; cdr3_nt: TGCAGTGCAAAGCCCGGGACCTTCTCCTACAATGAGCAGTTCTTC; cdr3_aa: CSAKPGTFSYNEQFF
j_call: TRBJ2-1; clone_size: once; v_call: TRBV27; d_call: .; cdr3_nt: TGTGTCAGCAGTTTAGGCCAGGAATACAATGAGCAGTTCTTC; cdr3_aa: CVSSLGQEYNEQFF
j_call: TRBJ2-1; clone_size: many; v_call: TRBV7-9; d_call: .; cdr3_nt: TGTGCCAGCAGCTTAGCGGTCTACAATGAGCAGTTCTTC; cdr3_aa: CASSLAVYNEQFF
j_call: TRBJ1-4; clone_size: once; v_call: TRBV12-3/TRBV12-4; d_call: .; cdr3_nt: TGTGCCAGCAGTCCTGGCAGGGCCGCGGGTGGAAAACTGTTTTTT; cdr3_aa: CASSPGRAAGGKLFF
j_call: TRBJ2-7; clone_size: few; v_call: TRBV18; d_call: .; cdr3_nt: TGTGCCAGCTCAGGGGATTCCGACGAGCAGTACTTC; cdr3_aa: CASSGDSDEQYF
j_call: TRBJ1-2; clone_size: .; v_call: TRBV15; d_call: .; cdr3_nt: TGTGCCACCAGCGGGAAGGGCTATGGCTACACCTTC; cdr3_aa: CATSGKGYGYTF
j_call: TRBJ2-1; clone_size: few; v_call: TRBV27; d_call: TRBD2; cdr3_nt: TGTGCCAGCAGTGGACTAGCAAGGGCGTACAATGAGCAGTTCTTC; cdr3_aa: CASSGLARAYNEQFF
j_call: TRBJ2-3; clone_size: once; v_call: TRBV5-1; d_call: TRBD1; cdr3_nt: TGCGCCAGCAGCAAGGGACAGGCGGCGGATACGCAGTATTTT; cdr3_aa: CASSKGQAADTQYF
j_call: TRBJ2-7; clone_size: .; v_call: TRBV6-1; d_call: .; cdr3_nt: TGTGCCAGCACCCGGACTACCTCCTACGAGCAGTACTTC; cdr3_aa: CASTRTTSYEQYF
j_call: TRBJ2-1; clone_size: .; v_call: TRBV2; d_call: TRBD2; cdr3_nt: TGTGCCAGCTTGCTAGCGGGAGGGAGCCATGAGCAGTTCTTC; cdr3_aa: CASLLAGGSHEQFF
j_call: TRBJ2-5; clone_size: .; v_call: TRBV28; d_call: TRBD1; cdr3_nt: TGTGCCAGCAGTTCCCCGGGACAGGGGAAGGAGACCCAGTACTTC; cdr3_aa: CASSSPGQGKETQYF
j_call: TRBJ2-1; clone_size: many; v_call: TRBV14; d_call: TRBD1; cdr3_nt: TGTGCCAGCAGCCTGACCAGGTGGACAGGGGACAATGAGCAGTTCTTC; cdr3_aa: CASSLTRWTGDNEQFF
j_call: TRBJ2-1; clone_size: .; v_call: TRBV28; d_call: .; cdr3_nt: TGTGCCAGCAGTTTAGTTCAACAGGGTGGTGAGCAGTTCTTC; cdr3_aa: CASSLVQQGGEQFF
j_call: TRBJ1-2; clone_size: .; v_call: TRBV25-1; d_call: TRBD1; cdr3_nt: TGTGCCAGCAGTGTCGACAGGGATAACTATGGCTACACCTTC; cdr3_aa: CASSVDRDNYGYTF
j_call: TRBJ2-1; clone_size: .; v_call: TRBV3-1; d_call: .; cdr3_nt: TGTGCCAGCAGCGACTCTTTATCCTACAATGAGCAGTTCTTC; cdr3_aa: CASSDSLSYNEQFF
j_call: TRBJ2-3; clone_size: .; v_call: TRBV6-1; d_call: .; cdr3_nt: TGTGCCAGCAGAAGCGGCAACACAGATACGCAGTATTTT; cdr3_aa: CASRSGNTDTQYF
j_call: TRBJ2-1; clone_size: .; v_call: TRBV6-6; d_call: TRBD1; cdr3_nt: TGTGCCAGCAGTTACTGGGGACGACAGGGACCCTACAATGAGCAGTTCTTC; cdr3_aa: CASSYWGRQGPYNEQFF
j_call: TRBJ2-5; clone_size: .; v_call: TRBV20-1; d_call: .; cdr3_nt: TGCAGTGCTAGAAAGGGGAGCGTAGAGACCCAGTACTTC; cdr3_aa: CSARKGSVETQYF
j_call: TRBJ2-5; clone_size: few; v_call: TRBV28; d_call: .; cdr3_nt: TGTGCCAGCCGAGGGTGGGAGACCCAGTACTTC; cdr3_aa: CASRGWETQYF
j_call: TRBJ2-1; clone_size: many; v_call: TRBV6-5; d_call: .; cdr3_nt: TGTGCCAGCAGTTCAGTCTACAATGAGCAGTTCTTC; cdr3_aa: CASSSVYNEQFF
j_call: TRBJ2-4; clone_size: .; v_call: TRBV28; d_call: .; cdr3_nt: TGTGCCAGCAGCACCCCAGGTCGAATTATGGCCGGTGAGCAGTACTTC; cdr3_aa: CASSTPGRIMAGEQYF